One and the same sample provided the 27 T cell receptor beta chains below, sequenced in a study of blood T cells in healthy people across ages. For the second PCR, which ran for about 7 to 11 cycles, a sample-barcoded 5' primer and a J-beta primer mix were used. TCRdb redid the calling of the 5' RACE reads with MiXCR, one entry per CDR3 protein. Of hundreds of thousands of distinct CDR3 sequences in the sample, roughly 50% were seen once. The sample comprised blood. These receptors all stem from a man of 80 years or more in good health.

This clonotype showed up just once. The rearrangement uses TRBV5-1 and TRBJ2-1, with TRBD2 identical over 12 bases. The germline V gene encodes CDR1 SGHRS and CDR2 YFSETQ. The V and J ends lost 2 bases and 4 bases, in that order; junction bases with no gene match: 13. This CDR3 has 19 residues. This chain's CDR3 is CASSFRGASGRDLYNEQFF. DNA of the CDR3: TGCGCCAGCAGCTTCCGAGGGGCTAGCGGGAGGGATCTTTACAATGAGCAGTTCTTC.

The CDR3 spells CAISEGAPGKLFF. The CDR3 DNA reads as TGTGCCATCAGTGAGGGGGCCCCGGGGAAACTGTTTTTT. The chain combines TRBV10-3 with TRBJ1-4; perhaps TRBD1 as D (5 bases). Looked up from germline, CDR1 is ENHRY and CDR2 is SYGVKD. There are 13 residues in the CDR3. Trimming pared 2 bases from V and 11 bases from J, leaving 12 bases between.

The chain recombines TRBV6-1 with TRBJ1-5; TRBD1 matches 7 bases. The CDR3 length is 17 residues. Germline-derived CDR1 and CDR2 are MNHNS and SASEGT. Unmatched junction bases numbered 11, after V lost 6 bases and J lost 0 bases. The DNA for the CDR3 is TGTGCCAGCAGAGCCGGGACAGCGATTTATAGCAATCAGCCCCAGCATTTT. Protein sequence: CASRAGTAIYSNQPQHF.

A single count supports this clonotype. The rearrangement links TRBV9 to TRBJ1-4; D remains unclear. The CDR3 sequence is 16 residues long. The germline V and J ends were trimmed by 3 bases and 3 bases, with 15 bases remaining between them. Germline-derived CDR1 and CDR2 are SGDLS and YYNGEE. CDR3 in amino acids: CASSASPDHSNEKLFF. The DNA of the CDR3 is TGTGCCAGCAGCGCTTCTCCAGACCACTCTAATGAAAAACTGTTTTTT. Full variable domain (remainder filled in from reference TRBV9 and TRBJ1-4): DSGVTQTPKHLITATGQRVTLRCSPRSGDLSVYWYQQSLDQGLQFLIQYYNGEERAKGNILERFSAQQFPDLHSELNLSSLELGDSALYFCASSASPDHSNEKLFFGSGTQLSVL.

This chain links TRBV20-1 with TRBJ1-2; the D gene is possibly TRBD1 (6 bases). V lost 0 bases and J lost 2, with 22 bases in between. Germline CDR1 and CDR2: DFQATT and SNEGSKA (reference sequence). The CDR3 contains 18 residues. The CDR3 reads CSARDLSRGITTNYGYTF. CDR3 bases: TGCAGTGCTAGAGATCTGAGCAGGGGCATAACTACCAACTATGGCTACACCTTC.

The chain carries TRBV4-2 and TRBJ2-7; weak D call: TRBD1 (6 bases). CDR1 is LGHNA, CDR2 YNFKEQ, per germline. Trimming removed 0 bases from V and 0 bases from J, with 9 bases in between. The CDR3 sequence is 15 residues long. The CDR3 loop reads CASSQDQGISYEQYF. CDR3 sequence (DNA): TGTGCCAGCAGCCAAGACCAGGGGATCTCCTACGAGCAGTACTTC.

The CDR3 reads CASSLFGTGKYNEQFF. In DNA, the CDR3 is TGTGCCAGCAGCTTGTTCGGGACAGGGAAGTACAATGAGCAGTTCTTC. J is TRBJ2-1 and V is TRBV5-6; 9 bases agree with TRBD1. With V trimmed by 1 base and J by 4 bases, 6 bases remained unmatched. The CDR3 extends over 16 amino acids. Germline V gene data show CDR1 as SGHDT and CDR2 as YYEEEE.

V usage is TRBV27 and J usage is TRBJ1-1; no clear D gene. CDR1 and CDR2 from the germline V gene are MNHEY and SMNVEV (reference sequence). The germline V and J ends were trimmed by 2 bases and 0 bases, with 7 bases remaining between them. There are 14 residues in the CDR3. CDR3 DNA: TGTGCCAGCAGTTTAGGGTTCGTGAACACTGAAGCTTTCTTT. As protein: CASSLGFVNTEAFF.

The V call is TRBV18, the J call TRBJ2-6; TRBD1 matches 9 bases. Germline loops: CDR1 KGHSH, CDR2 LQKENI. This CDR3 has 17 amino acids. V lost 2 bases to trimming and J lost 4 bases; unmatched junction nucleotides: 6. CDR3 sequence: CASSPGTGNTGANVLTF. CDR3 coding DNA: TGTGCCAGCTCACCAGGGACAGGGAATACCGGGGCCAACGTCCTGACTTTC. The variable domain in full, with the rest retrieved from reference TRBV18 and TRBJ2-6, is NAGVMQNPRHLVRRRGQEARLRCSPMKGHSHVYWYRQLPEEGLKFMVYLQKENIIDESGMPKERFSAEFPKEGPSILRIQQVVRGDSAAYFCASSPGTGNTGANVLTFGAGSRLTVL.

The chain links TRBV6-5 to TRBJ2-4; no firm D call. The J call is doubtful: the DNA matches TRBJ2-7 better. CDR1 is MNHEY, CDR2 SVGAGI, per germline. CDR3 length equals 14 residues. The CDR3 sequence is CASSPTTEYHEQYF. CDR3 nucleotides: TGTGCCAGCAGCCCTACCACAGAGTACCACGAGCAGTACTTC.

The chain links TRBV28 to TRBJ2-5; TRBD2 aligns across 11 bases. Looked up from germline, CDR1 is MDHEN and CDR2 is SYDVKM. V was clipped by 10 bases and J by 11 bases; unmatched bases: 21. The CDR3 covers 16 residues. CDR3 nucleotides: TGTGCCACACGATTAGCGGGAGGGCCGACGGGGACGGTGCAGTACTTC. Translating it yields CATRLAGGPTGTVQYF.

CDR3 region: CASSVGELWRESETQYF. The CDR3 nucleotides are TGTGCCAGCAGCGTAGGAGAGTTGTGGCGGGAGAGTGAGACCCAGTACTTC. This chain uses TRBV9 with TRBJ2-5; 7 bases are shared with TRBD2. Per germline, CDR1 SGDLS and CDR2 YYNGEE. The CDR3 has 17 residues. V gave up 0 bases and J gave up 5 bases; unmatched junction bases: 13.

This clonotype has a handful of counts. The chain links TRBV29-1 to TRBJ2-6, with D uncertain. From germline, CDR1 is SQVTM and CDR2 ANQGSEA. The CDR3 runs 15 residues. V lost 7 bases, J lost 0 bases, and 13 bases lay in between. The CDR3 bases are TGCAGCGCCTCATTACAGAGCTCTGGGGCCAACGTCCTGACTTTC. It yields the protein CSASLQSSGANVLTF.

The chain recombines TRBV10-3 with TRBJ1-4; D might be TRBD1 (5 bases). Between the trimmed V and J ends, which lost 0 bases and 8 bases, there was a span of 13 bases. The CDR3 runs 15 residues. The V gene's germline CDR1 is ENHRY and CDR2 SYGVKD. The CDR3 protein is CAISESGTPGEKLFF. DNA of the CDR3: TGTGCCATCAGTGAGTCGGGGACCCCGGGGGAAAAACTGTTTTTT.

The rearrangement uses TRBV3-1 and TRBJ1-2; D is ambiguous. CDR1 is LGHDT, CDR2 YNNKEL, per germline (reference sequence). This CDR3 comprises 17 residues. Trimming removed 0 bases at V and 4 bases at J, with 18 bases between. DNA of the CDR3: TGTGCCAGCAGCCAAGATCATCCGGCGGGTAGAGTCTATGGCTACACCTTC. This encodes CASSQDHPAGRVYGYTF.

This clonotype occurred a few times. The V gene is TRBV6-5, the J gene TRBJ2-7; possible D gene TRBD2, 5 bases. This CDR3 contains 14 residues. V dropped 0 bases and J dropped 3 bases, with 9 bases sitting between them. Germline CDR1 is MNHEY and CDR2 is SVGAGI. The CDR3 sequence is CASSYSRVSYEQYF. CDR3 nucleotides: TGTGCCAGCAGTTACTCGCGGGTAAGCTACGAGCAGTACTTC.

This clonotype was seen a few times. This sequence joins TRBV29-1 and TRBJ2-1; D remains ambiguous. The CDR3 covers 11 residues. Looked up from germline, CDR1 is SQVTM and CDR2 is ANQGSEA. The V end lost 7 bases, the J end lost 4 bases, and 8 bases lay between the germline ends. The CDR3 here is CSATPYNEQFF. In DNA, the CDR3 is TGCAGCGCAACCCCATACAATGAGCAGTTCTTC.

This clonotype came up many times. The chain links TRBV20-1 to TRBJ1-5; 9 bases line up with TRBD1. Trimming took 7 bases from V and 5 from J; bases not matched to a gene: 9. This CDR3 has 14 residues. Per germline, CDR1 DFQATT and CDR2 SNEGSKA (reference sequence). The CDR3: CSVTQGALDQPQHF. For the CDR3, the DNA is TGCAGTGTCACACAGGGGGCTTTGGATCAGCCCCAGCATTTT.

The rearrangement uses TRBV18 and TRBJ2-1, with 10 bases aligning to TRBD2. V shed 4 bases, J shed 8 bases, and the junction held 11 bases outside the gene matches. Per germline, CDR1 KGHSH and CDR2 LQKENI. The CDR3 spans 16 residues. The CDR3 region is CASSRSSGSGVDEQFF. The DNA of the CDR3 is TGTGCCAGCTCACGGTCTAGCGGGAGCGGAGTAGATGAGCAGTTCTTC.

This chain connects TRBV28 to TRBJ1-1, with D perhaps matching TRBD1 (6 bases). Germline V gene data show CDR1 as MDHEN and CDR2 as SYDVKM. V dropped 7 bases and J dropped 0 bases, with 21 bases sitting between them. There are 17 residues in the CDR3. This chain's CDR3 is CASTPWQGGGLNTEAFF. CDR3 DNA: TGTGCCAGCACCCCCTGGCAGGGAGGGGGGTTGAACACTGAAGCTTTCTTT.

The chain is built from TRBV7-2 and TRBJ1-2; 8 bases match TRBD1. Germline assignment: CDR1 SGHTA and CDR2 FQGNSA. The CDR3 consists of 14 residues. Losses at the gene ends were 7 bases for V and 6 bases for J; bases not matched to a gene: 10. The CDR3 here is CASTQRAGGNGYTF. The CDR3 coding sequence is TGTGCCAGCACCCAGAGGGCAGGGGGCAATGGCTACACCTTC.

The chain combines TRBV7-2 with TRBJ2-3, with 7 bases fitting TRBD2. Germline CDR1 and CDR2: SGHTA and FQGNSA. After removal of 0 bases from V and 0 bases from J, the junction contained 6 bases not matched to a gene. The CDR3 runs to 17 residues. CDR3 sequence (DNA): TGTGCCAGCAGCTTAGCGACGGCTAGCGGTAGCACAGATACGCAGTATTTT. Translating it yields CASSLATASGSTDTQYF. The whole variable domain, remainder taken from reference TRBV7-2 and TRBJ2-3, is GAGVSQSPSNKVTEKGKDVELRCDPISGHTALYWYRQSLGQGLEFLIYFQGNSAPDKSGLPSDRFSAERTGGSVSTLTIQRTQQEDSAVYLCASSLATASGSTDTQYFGPGTRLTVL.

V is TRBV15 and J is TRBJ1-5, with 10 bases fitting TRBD1. This CDR3 comprises 14 residues. The germline CDR1 and CDR2 sequences are LNHNV and YYDKDF (reference sequence). The J segment lost 2 bases and the V segment lost 10 bases, leaving 5 bases of the junction unmatched. The CDR3 nucleotides read TGTGCCAGCGGGACAGGGGAACGCAATCAGCCCCAGCATTTT. This gives the protein CASGTGERNQPQHF.

This rearrangement joins TRBV24-1 to TRBJ2-2; 12 positions match TRBD1. The CDR3 has 14 residues. V was clipped by 9 bases and J by 6 bases; unmatched bases: 4. Germline CDR1 reads KGHDR; CDR2 reads SFDVKD. The CDR3 spells CATPGQGAAGELFF. The CDR3 nucleotides read TGTGCCACCCCGGGACAGGGGGCGGCCGGGGAGCTGTTTTTT.

This chain connects TRBV20-1 to TRBJ2-1; unclear D gene. With 6 bases removed from V and 5 bases from J, the gap between germline ends came to 20 bases. The CDR3 spans 15 residues. Germline lookup yields CDR1 DFQATT and CDR2 SNEGSKA (reference sequence). This CDR3 reads CSATSGANPHNEQFF. The CDR3 DNA reads TGCAGTGCGACGTCCGGAGCTAACCCTCACAATGAGCAGTTCTTC.

The chain carries TRBV12-3 or TRBV12-4 and TRBJ2-7; D might be TRBD1 or TRBD2, each matching 5 bases. Trimming left V 10 bases short and J 2 bases short, with 15 bases between. The length of the CDR3 is 13 residues. The DNA for the CDR3 is TGTGCCATTCGGGTTCTGGGGGCCTACGAGCAGTACTTC. Protein: CAIRVLGAYEQYF.

This clonotype was recorded once. This CDR3 is CASGIFGQGRRNEQFF. CDR3 nucleotides: TGTGCCAGCGGTATTTTCGGACAGGGACGTAGAAATGAGCAGTTCTTC. V usage is TRBV6-5 and J usage is TRBJ2-1; the match to TRBD1 covers 8 bases. V lost 8 bases to trimming and J lost 7 bases; unmatched junction nucleotides: 16. This CDR3 contains 16 residues. Germline CDR1 and CDR2: MNHEY and SVGAGI.